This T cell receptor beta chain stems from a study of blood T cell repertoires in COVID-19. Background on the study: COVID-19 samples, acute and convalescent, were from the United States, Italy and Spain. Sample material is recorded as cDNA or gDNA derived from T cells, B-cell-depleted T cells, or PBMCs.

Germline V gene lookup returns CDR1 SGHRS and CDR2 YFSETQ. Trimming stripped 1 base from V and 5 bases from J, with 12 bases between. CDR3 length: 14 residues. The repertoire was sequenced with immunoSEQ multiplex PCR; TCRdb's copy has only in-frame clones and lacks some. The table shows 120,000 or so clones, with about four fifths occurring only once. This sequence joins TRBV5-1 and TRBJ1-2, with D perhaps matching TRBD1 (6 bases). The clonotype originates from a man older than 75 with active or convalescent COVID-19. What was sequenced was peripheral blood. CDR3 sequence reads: CASSLTGLAYGYTF. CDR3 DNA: TGCGCCAGCAGCTTGACAGGGCTCGCTTATGGCTACACCTTC.